This is a list of T cell receptor beta chains from one sample in a study of blood T cell repertoires in COVID-19. Using immunoSEQ multiplex PCR, the repertoire was profiled, and TCRdb retains in-frame clones only, with some absent. The top ten clones hold 2.1% of a sample with around 220,000 clones, about 88% of them seen once. The sequenced sample consisted of peripheral blood. These receptors came from a woman in her thirties or forties who had recovered from COVID-19. CDR3s include the opening cysteine and the closing phenylalanine or tryptophan. Each record gives: J gene, V gene, clone size, D gene, CDR3 DNA, CDR3 protein. The D gene is left open where the match is weak. Clone size, where shown, is once, few, many, or a class for clones that have expanded.

>TRBJ2-1|TRBV5-1|-|TRBD1
TGCGCCAGCAGCTTGGGGGACAGACTCGCCTACAATGAGCAGTTCTTC
CASSLGDRLAYNEQFF
>TRBJ1-4|TRBV28|-|-
TGTGCCAGCAGAGGGACATCGACGTCGCACGAAAAACTGTTTTTT
CASRGTSTSHEKLFF
>TRBJ2-5|TRBV11-1|-|TRBD2
TGTGCCAGCAGGCCAGGACTAGCGGAGTACCAAGAGACCCAGTACTTC
CASRPGLAEYQETQYF
>TRBJ2-5|TRBV11-3|-|TRBD1
TGTGCCAGCAGCTCGGGACAGCTCCAAGAGACCCAGTACTTC
CASSSGQLQETQYF
>TRBJ2-6|TRBV6-5|-|-
TGTGCCAGCAGTTACTCAGGGGGCTCTGGGGCCAACGTCCTGACTTTC
CASSYSGGSGANVLTF
>TRBJ2-7|TRBV27|-|-
TGTGCCAGCAGTTCCCCCGGACTGCAAGACGAGCAGTACTTC
CASSSPGLQDEQYF
>TRBJ2-7|TRBV7-2|-|-
TGTGCCAGCAGTAAGGAGGAGGGCCGCTCCTACGAGCAGTACTTC
CASSKEEGRSYEQYF
>TRBJ2-2|TRBV19|-|-
TGTGCCAGTAGTATAGATAAGACTACCACCGGGGAGCTGTTTTTT
CASSIDKTTTGELFF
>TRBJ1-5|TRBV7-9|-|-
TGTGCCAGCAGCTTAGCGAATCCCACTAAACACAATCAGCCCCAGCATTTT
CASSLANPTKHNQPQHF
>TRBJ2-7|TRBV7-8|-|-
TGTGCCAGCAGCTTTCAGTATACCAGCTCCTACGAGCAGTACTTC
CASSFQYTSSYEQYF
>TRBJ1-5|TRBV12-3/TRBV12-4|few|-
TGTGCCAGCAGTTGGGCCTTGGGGGGGCCCCAGCATTTT
CASSWALGGPQHF
>TRBJ2-7|TRBV4-2|-|TRBD2
TGTGCCAGCAGCCAAGATCAAGTGGGGACTAGCGGGGTCCCGGACGAGCAGTACTTC
CASSQDQVGTSGVPDEQYF
>TRBJ2-1|TRBV12-5|-|TRBD2
TGTGCTAGTGGTTTGATATGGACTAGCGGAGACTACAATGAGCAGTTCTTC
CASGLIWTSGDYNEQFF
>TRBJ2-5|TRBV7-3|-|-
TGTGCCAGCAGCTCTCGGGTCCAAGAGACCCAGTACTTC
CASSSRVQETQYF
>TRBJ2-7|TRBV2|once|-
TGTGCCAGCTGCGAATCCCCCGCGGCCTCCTACGAGCAGTACTTC
CASCESPAASYEQYF
>TRBJ2-7|TRBV7-9|-|-
TGTGCCAGCAGCCCACCTGCATGGACCGGGGACGAGCAGTACTTC
CASSPPAWTGDEQYF
>TRBJ2-1|TRBV24-1|-|TRBD1
TGTGCCACCAGTGACCCTACAGGGGGATCCTACAATGAGCAGTTCTTC
CATSDPTGGSYNEQFF
>TRBJ1-5|TRBV5-8|-|TRBD1
TGTGCCAGCAGTCGTACAGGGGACGGTAGCAATCAGCCCCAGCATTTT
CASSRTGDGSNQPQHF
>TRBJ1-6|TRBV10-3|few|-
TGTGCCATCAGTGATCAGGCTTCACCCCTCCACTTT
CAISDQASPLHF
>TRBJ2-1|TRBV11-2|-|TRBD1
TGTGCCAGCAGCTACGACAGGGTCTCCAACAATGAGCAGTTCTTC
CASSYDRVSNNEQFF
>TRBJ2-1|TRBV30|few|TRBD1
TGTGCCTGGAGCCCAGGGTATAACAGGGGAAATGAGCAGTTCTTC
CAWSPGYNRGNEQFF
>TRBJ2-5|TRBV6-5|-|-
TGTGCCAGCAGTTCCAATCAGGGTTTCCAAGAGACCCAGTACTTC
CASSSNQGFQETQYF
>TRBJ1-5|TRBV18|few|-
TGTGCCAGCTCCCCCGGAGTCAATAGCAATCAGCCCCAGCATTTT
CASSPGVNSNQPQHF
>TRBJ1-1|TRBV7-9|-|-
TGTGCCAGCAGCTTTGGCAGGGTCGGCACTGAAGCTTTCTTT
CASSFGRVGTEAFF
>TRBJ2-3|TRBV7-2|-|-
TGTGCCAGCAGCTTCGGCGGGGGCACAGATACGCAGTATTTT
CASSFGGGTDTQYF
>TRBJ2-3|TRBV10-3|-|-
TGTGCCATCAGTGAGTCTCTGACAGATACGCAGTATTTT
CAISESLTDTQYF
>TRBJ2-7|TRBV11-2|-|-
TGTGCCAGCAGCTTAGGGCGGGGTGGATACTACGAGCAGTACTTC
CASSLGRGGYYEQYF
>TRBJ2-3|TRBV11-1|-|-
TGTGCCAGCAGCTTAGGCGCCGCCACAGATACGCAGTATTTT
CASSLGAATDTQYF
>TRBJ1-1|TRBV5-4|-|-
TGTGCCAGCAGCTTGGGGGTAGACATCCGGAACACTGAAGCTTTCTTT
CASSLGVDIRNTEAFF
>TRBJ2-6|TRBV23-1|-|-
TGCGCCAGCAGTCCCCCGGAGGGCTCTGGGGCCAACGTCCTGACTTTC
CASSPPEGSGANVLTF
>TRBJ2-5|TRBV12-5|-|TRBD2
TGTGCTAGCGCTGGACTAGCGGGAGAGGAGACCCAGTACTTC
CASAGLAGEETQYF
>TRBJ2-2|TRBV4-2|-|TRBD2
TGTGCCAGCAGCCAAGGGCCCGAAGGGAGCGGGAAAGCCGGGGAGCTGTTTTTT
CASSQGPEGSGKAGELFF
>TRBJ1-1|TRBV18|-|-
TGTGCCAGCTCACCAATAAGCCGAACTGAAGCTTTCTTT
CASSPISRTEAFF